This record concerns one T cell receptor (beta chain) sequence. This clonotype is termed large (0.1 to 1%). This clone's antigen is unknown. No base quality values were provided; no much bigger clone lies one nucleotide off. These data belong to a study of circulating CD8 cells and anti-PD-1 response in melanoma (dated by TCRdb to 2020 to 2021). About the investigation overall: Patients received nivolumab intravenously at 3 mg/kg every 2 weeks. The TCR repertoire analysis included some 11 melanoma patients, of whom 7 were non-responders and 4 were responders. In on-treatment samples, a biotinylated anti-human IgG4 antibody was used to detect PD-1. Patients with complete or partial responses were classified as responders, and patients with stable or progressive disease (RECIST v1.1) were classified as non-responders. The melanoma cohort had about 13 patients, seven of whom got anti-PD-1 as first-line therapy, while the other six had previously had targeted therapy or immunotherapy. The paper as a whole reports these results and caveats: Experiments were generally performed without replicates because of limited material. The cohort included both treatment-naive and previously treated patients, and the authors noted that this mix could influence results. Repertoires were found to be largely private between subsets, with under 7.5% of TRB clonotypes shared at M1, and the highest sharing was observed between DPOS and TIGIT. The published TCR repertoire comparisons relied only on baseline and M1 samples from a small cohort that had few responders. Because tumor material could not be accessed, tumor reactivity was instead assessed with peptide assays on expanded sorted subsets. The DNEG repertoire was the most diverse; PD-1 and DPOS showed similar, higher clonality, and TIGIT repertoires were the least diverse.

The CDR3 runs 14 residues from the cysteine to the phenylalanine. Left in the record is the CDR3 DNA by itself, 42 bases read in frame from the first base. Cut back by 5 bases and 5 bases, the V and J ends lie 14 bases apart. As encoded in the germline V gene (reference sequence), CDR1 is LNHDA while CDR2 is SQIVND. Sequencing was performed on a NextSeq 500. The QIAseq Immune Repertoire RNA Library Kit, Human TCR Panel, was used to prepare TCR libraries from approximately 16 ng of total RNA. TCR libraries were sequenced on an Illumina NextSeq with a Mid Output V2 kit, and asymmetric 261x41 paired-end reads were used. Each TCR library was diluted to about 3.8 nM, after which the TCR libraries were pooled, denatured and loaded at 1.0 pM. The source study handled its data this way. The QIAGEN GeneGlobe Data Analysis Center was used to process TCR FASTQ files, and downstream analysis was done in R 3.5.2. Clonality was calculated as one minus the Shannon entropy normalized by the log of the number of unique productive sequences. Fisher exact tests at 5% FDR, run separately within each subset, picked out TRA or TRB clonotypes whose abundance differed between baseline and M1. Differentially abundant clonotypes were grouped as emerging, expanding, contracting or non-expanding/contracting. Repertoire overlap between patients was measured with Morisita's overlap index. Starting from the raw public reads, TCRdb applied fastp trimming at Q25, assembled clones with MiXCR and retained in-frame beta chains. One record per CDR3 amino acid sequence lists the most common genes and DNA. The V and J calls were not made by the authors but by TCRdb's processing. A total of over 650 distinct CDR3 sequences appear in this sample, roughly 13% of them only once. Jointly, the top ten make up around 50% of the sample.

Using a BD FACSAria II cell sorter, four subsets defined by PD-1 and/or TIGIT were sorted from live CD3+CD8+TCRalphabeta+ cells. To characterize how relevant each subset is to anti-PD-1 therapy response, circulating CD8 T cells were sorted into four subsets based on PD-1 and TIGIT expression. For each sorted CD8 T-cell subset, both the TCR alpha and TCR beta chains were sequenced. Peripheral blood was collected before the first anti-PD-1 injection, after two injections and after four injections. PBMCs were isolated immediately by Ficoll gradient centrifugation. Until use, PBMCs were stored frozen in liquid nitrogen in RPMI containing about 21% FCS and 10% DMSO. After thawing, PBMCs were stained with a viability dye and with antibodies against CD3, CD8alpha, TCRalphabeta, PD-1 and TIGIT. Total RNA was extracted with the RNeasy Kit, and a RIN above 7 was reached by every sample.

The clonotype was recovered from a human donor with melanoma. Recombination linked TRBV19 to TRBJ2-3, with an unclear D gene assignment. Specimen: CD8+ T cells from PBMCs, collected at baseline or after one month of anti-PD-1 therapy (not recorded which). The nucleotide sequence reads as follows: TGTGCCAGTAGTTTTGTGGCCTCCCGAGATACGCAGTATTTT. This sequence encodes CASSFVASRDTQYF. With the portions outside the CDR3 filled from the reference TRBV19 and TRBJ2-3 genes, the complete variable region becomes DGGITQSPKYLFRKEGQNVTLSCEQNLNHDAMYWYRQDPGQGLRLIYYSQIVNDFQKGDIAEGYSVSREKKESFPLTVTSAQKNPTAFYLCASSFVASRDTQYFGPGTRLTVL.